This TCR beta chain originates from a study of monozygotic twins with inflammatory bowel disease. Study findings and constraints: Data gave no support to a single strong signal or clonotype associated with IBD. Immunosuppressive treatment differences may have increased patient repertoire variability. Fewer shared clonotypes with others were found in IBD patients than in healthy twins, especially with disease activity.

Reprocessing the 5' RACE reads, TCRdb reports a single entry for every CDR3 protein and omits DNA. The sample shows around 200,000 distinct CDR3 sequences, and 1.5% to 2% sits with its ten largest clones. CDR1 and CDR2 (germline): SGHDT, YYEEEE. The CDR3 length is 15 residues. As concerns this clonotype: Its antigen remains unknown.

Whole blood supplied total RNA, and T cells were not sorted. Material for sequencing was blood. The rearrangement uses TRBV5-6 and TRBJ1-5; TCRdb outputs TRBD1, but without DNA this stays unchecked. The clonotype comes from a human donor with ulcerative colitis or Crohn's disease, or a healthy co-twin of an affected twin (not recorded which). CDR3 sequence reads: CASSLGQPQGGPQHF.